This record covers a single TCR beta chain. Antigen: not known. This specimen belongs to a study of T cell responses to AZD1222 COVID-19 vaccine. Findings and limits, study-wide: Only a handful of AZD1222 recipients were seropositive at baseline. Donors were chiefly white British, with a greater number of females, and clonal diversity was perhaps underestimated.

Unmatched junction bases numbered 7, after V lost 2 bases and J lost 4 bases. The CDR3 has 16 residues. Germline-derived CDR1 and CDR2 are SGHAT and FQNNGV. The protocol was immunoSEQ multiplex PCR, while the TCRdb copy is restricted to in-frame clones and leaves out a portion. Of more than 110,000 clones in the sample, about 94% were seen once. The specimen was peripheral blood, collected on day 0 of AZD1222 vaccination. This clonotype was sampled from an adult in good health. V gene TRBV11-2 combines with J gene TRBJ1-4; the match to TRBD1 covers 7 bases. The CDR3 DNA sequence: TGTGCCAGCAGCTTAATGTACAGGGGAGATAATGAAAAACTGTTTTTT. As protein: CASSLMYRGDNEKLFF.